The following is a T cell receptor (beta chain) sequence with its context. Its antigen is currently unknown. The data stem from a study of T cells after posttransplantation cyclophosphamide. Study outcomes and limitations: Recipient CMV seropositivity and CMV reactivation strongly tracked TRB clonality.

TCRdb's table, derived via immunoSEQ multiplex PCR, lists solely in-frame clones and lacks some. The table lists 6,900 or so clones, roughly 94% of them singletons. Cyclophosphamide on days +3 and +4 followed busulfan-fludarabine conditioning and a marrow graft. The source material was PBMCs, sampled around 1,300 days after allogeneic stem cell transplant with posttransplant cyclophosphamide. This clonotype originated in a female patient aged 50 to 60 who received an allogeneic stem cell transplant from a related donor, was CMV-positive, and had no GVHD. Some T cells may be transferred from the graft donor.

The CDR3, as DNA: TGTGCCAGCAGCTTATTAGTCGTCGGAGGGTCAATACGTAGCTACGAGCAGTACTTC. Protein sequence: CASSLLVVGGSIRSYEQYF. The chain joins TRBV5-8 to TRBJ2-7; D possibly corresponds to TRBD2 (6 bases). Per the germline V gene, CDR1 is SGHTS and CDR2 is YDEGEE. This CDR3 has 19 amino acids. Trimming took off 2 bases at V and 3 bases at J, with 27 bases between the two ends.